These 6 T cell receptor beta chains share one sample of origin, sequenced in a study of shared clonotypes between healthy human individuals. The assay was immunoSEQ multiplex PCR, and TCRdb's table has in-frame clones only and misses some. The sample lists around 600,000 clones, around 97% occurring once. Material for sequencing was naive CD4+ T cells sorted from blood. Subset reported: CD45RA+ positively selected. Receptors were obtained from a woman aged 25 to 45 in good health.

The J gene is TRBJ2-1, the V gene TRBV5-4, with D possibly matching TRBD2 (6 bases). This CDR3 is built from 16 residues. Germline CDR1 reads SGHNT; CDR2 reads YYREEE (reference sequence). The V gene lost 4 bases and the J gene lost 2 bases, with 16 bases spanning the gap. This CDR3 is CASSTSLANAYNEQFF. CDR3 DNA: TGTGCCAGCAGCACCAGTCTAGCGAATGCCTACAATGAGCAGTTCTTC.

The chain is built from TRBV29-1 and TRBJ1-1, with TRBD1 as a possible D gene (5 bases). The CDR3 runs 13 residues. Germline V CDR1 and CDR2: SQVTM, ANQGSEA. V lost 3 bases and J 5 bases, leaving 13 bases between the germline ends. Here the CDR3 reads CSVDQTWGTEAFF. CDR3 DNA: TGCAGCGTTGACCAGACATGGGGGACTGAAGCTTTCTTT.

The rearrangement joins TRBV5-6 to TRBJ1-1, with D uncertain. The V end lost 4 bases, the J end lost 1 base, and 8 bases lay between the germline ends. The germline gives CDR1 SGHDT, CDR2 YYEEEE. The CDR3 runs to 13 residues. The chain's CDR3 is CASSLTENTEAFF. The CDR3 DNA reads TGTGCCAGCAGCCTTACAGAGAACACTGAAGCTTTCTTT.

The CDR3 spells CASSTDGSFMGTQYF. CDR3 nucleotide sequence: TGTGCCAGTAGTACGGACGGGTCCTTCATGGGGACCCAGTACTTC. The chain carries TRBV19 and TRBJ2-5; D remains ambiguous. Trimming took off 4 bases at V and 7 bases at J, with 19 bases between the two ends. From germline, CDR1 is LNHDA and CDR2 SQIVND (reference sequence). The CDR3 has 15 residues.

The chain couples TRBV28 to TRBJ2-7; 11 bases map to TRBD2. V was pared by 6 bases and J by 7 bases, with 14 bases of the junction left unmatched. Germline CDR1 reads MDHEN; CDR2 reads SYDVKM. This CDR3 comprises 16 residues. The CDR3 loop reads CASRSLGLADLREQYF. The CDR3, as DNA: TGTGCCAGCAGGTCGTTGGGACTAGCGGATTTGAGGGAGCAGTACTTC.

The chain uses TRBV7-2 and TRBJ2-1; weak D call: TRBD2 (7 bases). The CDR3 covers 17 residues. Germline V gene sequence: CDR1 SGHTA, CDR2 FQGNSA. V lost 1 base and J lost 3, with 16 bases in between. The CDR3 DNA reads TGTGCCAGCAGCTTAGGAGGGGGAGGGCCAATCTACAATGAGCAGTTCTTC. It encodes CASSLGGGGPIYNEQFF.